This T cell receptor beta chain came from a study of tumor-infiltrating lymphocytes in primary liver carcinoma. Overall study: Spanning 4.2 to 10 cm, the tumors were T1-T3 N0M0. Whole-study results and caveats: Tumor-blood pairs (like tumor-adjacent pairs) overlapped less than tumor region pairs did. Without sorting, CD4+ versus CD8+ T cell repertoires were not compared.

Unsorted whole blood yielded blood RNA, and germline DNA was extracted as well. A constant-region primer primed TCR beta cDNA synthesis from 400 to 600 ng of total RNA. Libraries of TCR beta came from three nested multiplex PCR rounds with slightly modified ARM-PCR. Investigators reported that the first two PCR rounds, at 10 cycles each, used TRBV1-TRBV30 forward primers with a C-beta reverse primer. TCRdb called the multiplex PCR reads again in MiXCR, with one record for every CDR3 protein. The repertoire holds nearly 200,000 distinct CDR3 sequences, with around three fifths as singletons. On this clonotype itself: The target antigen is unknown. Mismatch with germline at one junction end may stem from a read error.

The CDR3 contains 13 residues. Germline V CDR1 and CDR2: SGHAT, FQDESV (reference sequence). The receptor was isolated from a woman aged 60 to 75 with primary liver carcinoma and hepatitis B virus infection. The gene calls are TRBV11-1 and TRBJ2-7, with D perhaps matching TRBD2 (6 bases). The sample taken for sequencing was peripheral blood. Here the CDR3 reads CASSLGTVNEQYF. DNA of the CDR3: TGTGCAAGCAGCTTAGGGACTGTAAATGAGCAGTACTTC.